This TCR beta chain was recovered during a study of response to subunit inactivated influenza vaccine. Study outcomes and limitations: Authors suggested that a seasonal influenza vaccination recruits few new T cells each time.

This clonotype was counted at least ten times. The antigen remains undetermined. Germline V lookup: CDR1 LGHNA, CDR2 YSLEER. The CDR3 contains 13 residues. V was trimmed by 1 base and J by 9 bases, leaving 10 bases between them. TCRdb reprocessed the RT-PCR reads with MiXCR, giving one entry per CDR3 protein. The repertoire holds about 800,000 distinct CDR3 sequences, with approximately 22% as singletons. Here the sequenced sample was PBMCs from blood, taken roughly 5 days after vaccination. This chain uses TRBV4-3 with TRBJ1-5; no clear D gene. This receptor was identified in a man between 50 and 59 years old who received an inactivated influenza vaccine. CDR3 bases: TGCGCCAGCAGCCAAGGAATAACATGGCCCCAGCATTTT. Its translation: CASSQGITWPQHF.